These 13 T cell receptor beta chains were sequenced from one sample in a study of T cell changes during pregnancy in multiple sclerosis. The table came from immunoSEQ multiplex PCR; TCRdb's copy has only in-frame clones and leaves some out. The sample contains roughly 16,000 clones, approximately 86% of which appear only once. This sample comprised CD8+ T cells from peripheral blood mononuclear cells, obtained after pregnancy. The source of these receptors is a female donor in good health, enrolled as a control in a pregnancy study.

This sequence joins TRBV28 and TRBJ2-7; D possibly corresponds to TRBD2 (5 bases). The CDR3 spans 14 residues. Germline values: CDR1 MDHEN, CDR2 SYDVKM. Between the trimmed V and J ends, which lost 6 bases and 0 bases, there was a span of 12 bases. CDR3 sequence: CASSQTGSSYEQYF. The CDR3 nucleotides are TGTGCCAGCAGCCAGACGGGGAGCTCCTACGAGCAGTACTTC.

The CDR3 region has the DNA TGTGCCAGCAGTTTAACGGCAGCGGGCACAGATACGCAGTATTTT. Its protein product is CASSLTAAGTDTQYF. V gene TRBV27 combines with J gene TRBJ2-3; D may be TRBD2 (5 bases). V gave up 2 bases and J gave up 1 base, with 10 bases separating them. The CDR3 extends over 15 amino acids. Germline V CDR1 and CDR2: MNHEY, SMNVEV (reference sequence).

The chain recombines TRBV19 with TRBJ2-1; 7 bases match TRBD2. V shed 6 bases and J 3 bases; nucleotides not matched to a gene: 11. Germline V CDR1 and CDR2: LNHDA, SQIVND (reference sequence). The CDR3 runs to 16 residues. The CDR3 bases are TGTGCCAGTAGCCCTTGGGGGGGGGACCTCTACAATGAGCAGTTCTTC. It translates to CASSPWGGDLYNEQFF.

The chain links TRBV28 to TRBJ2-2, with a weak D call TRBD2 (5 bases). Per the germline V gene, CDR1 is MDHEN and CDR2 is SYDVKM. The CDR3 spans 14 residues. The V end was cut by 6 bases, the J end by 7 bases, with 15 bases between. CDR3 bases: TGTGCCAGCAGCCCTGGAGGTTCGCGCGGGGAGCTGTTTTTT. It is translated as CASSPGGSRGELFF. Variable domain in full (rest from reference TRBV28 and TRBJ2-2): DVKVTQSSRYLVKRTGEKVFLECVQDMDHENMFWYRQDPGLGLRLIYFSYDVKMKEKGDIPEGYSVSREKKERFSLILESASTNQTSMYLCASSPGGSRGELFFGEGSRLTVL.

A word on this clone: A junction boundary mismatches the germline segment, possibly from a read error. The rearrangement uses TRBV7-7 and TRBJ1-4, with a tentative D call TRBD1 (5 bases). From germline, CDR1 is SSHAT and CDR2 FNYEAQ (reference sequence). CDR3 length: 14 amino acids. The CDR3 bases are TGTGCTAGCAGCTTAGGGCCAGGGAATGAAAAACTGTTTTTT. It specifies CASSLGPGNEKLFF.

The gene calls are TRBV5-1 and TRBJ2-7; maybe TRBD1 (6 bases). This CDR3 region has 14 residues. The V gene's germline CDR1 is SGHRS and CDR2 YFSETQ. V gave up 4 bases and J gave up 4 bases, with 15 bases separating them. In DNA, the CDR3 is TGCGCCAGCAGCCAGCAGGGGATAGCTTACGAGCAGTACTTC. Translated, it gives CASSQQGIAYEQYF.

This clone was picked up a small number of times. The chain has TRBV30 and TRBJ1-5; D is uncertain. This CDR3 is built from 15 residues. Germline V lookup: CDR1 GTSNPN, CDR2 SVGIG (reference sequence). The germline V and J ends were trimmed by 0 bases and 0 bases, with 9 bases remaining between them. The CDR3 nucleotides are TGTGCCTGGAGTGTACGCGGTTATAGCAATCAGCCCCAGCATTTT. Translation: CAWSVRGYSNQPQHF.

The chain links TRBV6-1 to TRBJ2-7; TRBD1 matches 10 bases. CDR1 and CDR2 (germline): MNHNS, SASEGT. Germline trimming cut 0 bases from V and 4 bases from J; bases unmatched to any gene: 3. CDR3 length equals 15 residues. This CDR3 is CASSEAPDRGYEQYF. The CDR3 nucleotides read TGTGCCAGCAGTGAAGCGCCGGACAGGGGGTACGAGCAGTACTTC.

This chain links TRBV7-6 with TRBJ1-1; D ambiguous. The V end lost 1 base, the J end lost 0 bases, and 15 bases lay between the germline ends. Germline V lookup: CDR1 SGHVS, CDR2 FNYEAQ. The CDR3 length is 17 residues. Here the CDR3 reads CASSLVSSAYMNTEAFF. As DNA, the CDR3 is TGTGCCAGCAGCTTAGTAAGCAGCGCCTACATGAACACTGAAGCTTTCTTT.

V gene TRBV6-6 combines with J gene TRBJ2-2; 9 bases match TRBD1. In germline, CDR1 is MNHNY, CDR2 SVGAGI (reference sequence). The CDR3 is 13 amino acids. With V trimmed by 10 bases and J by 4 bases, 4 bases remained unmatched. The DNA of the CDR3 is TGTGCCAACGAGGACAGGGGCACCGGGGAGCTGTTTTTT. Its translation is CANEDRGTGELFF.

This chain links TRBV6-4 with TRBJ1-2, with 10 bases matching TRBD1. The germline gives CDR1 MRHNA, CDR2 SNTAGT. This CDR3 contains 16 residues. V lost 7 bases, J lost 8 bases, and 16 bases stayed unmatched. CDR3 coding DNA: TGTGCCAGCACCGCCGGGACAGGGGAGGGCCTCGACGGCTACACCTTC. Its protein is CASTAGTGEGLDGYTF.

As DNA, the CDR3 is TGTGCCACCAGCAGTCCCCGACTAGCGGAAAACACCGGGGAGCTGTTTTTT. It yields the protein CATSSPRLAENTGELFF. The chain recombines TRBV15 with TRBJ2-2; 9 bases line up with TRBD2. Germline loops: CDR1 LNHNV, CDR2 YYDKDF (reference sequence). The CDR3 is 17 residues long. V trimming: 3 bases; J trimming: 2 bases; junction bases outside the gene matches: 7.

With regard to this clone: The junction departs from germline at one end; a sequencing error may be responsible. The V and J genes are TRBV19 and TRBJ2-7, with a possible D match to TRBD2 (5 bases). Germline CDR1 LNHDA, CDR2 SQIVND (reference sequence). The CDR3 is 13 residues long. This CDR3 reads CASSIAWAYEQYF. CDR3 bases: TGTGCCAGTAGCATAGCGTGGGCGTACGAGCAGTACTTC.